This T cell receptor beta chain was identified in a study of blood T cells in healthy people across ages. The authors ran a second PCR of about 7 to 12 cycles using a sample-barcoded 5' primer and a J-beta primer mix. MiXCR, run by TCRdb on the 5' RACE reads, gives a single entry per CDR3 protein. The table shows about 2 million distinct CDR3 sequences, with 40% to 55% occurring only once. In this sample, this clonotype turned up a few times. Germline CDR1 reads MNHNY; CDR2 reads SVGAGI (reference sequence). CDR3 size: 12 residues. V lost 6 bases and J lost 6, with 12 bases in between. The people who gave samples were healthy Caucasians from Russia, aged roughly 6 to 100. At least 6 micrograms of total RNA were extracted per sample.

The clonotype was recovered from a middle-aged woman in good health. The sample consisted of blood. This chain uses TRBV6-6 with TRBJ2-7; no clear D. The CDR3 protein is CASSRPSGEQYF. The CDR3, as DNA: TGTGCCAGCAGCCGTCCTTCCGGCGAGCAGTACTTC.